This entry lists 24 T cell receptor beta chains sequenced from one sample in a study of cytomegalovirus exposure and HLA in healthy donors. This PCR relied on a set of 60 Vbeta primers and 13 Jbeta primers. The repertoire was sequenced with immunoSEQ multiplex PCR; TCRdb's copy has only in-frame clones and lacks some. The profile shows approximately 240,000 clones, about 89% of them singletons. Source material: PBMCs. The receptors here all came from a young woman in good health and CMV-seronegative.

V usage is TRBV18 and J usage is TRBJ2-1; 7 bases fit TRBD1. V was pared by 4 bases and J by 8 bases, with 8 bases of the junction left unmatched. The CDR3 has 14 residues. Germline-derived CDR1 and CDR2 are KGHSH and LQKENI. CDR3: CASSLVTGIDEQFF. The CDR3 nucleotides read TGTGCCAGCTCACTTGTGACAGGGATCGATGAGCAGTTCTTC.

This clone was observed a handful of times. The genes are TRBV6-5 and TRBJ1-2; 12 nucleotides line up with TRBD1. Germline assignment: CDR1 MNHEY and CDR2 SVGAGI. V lost 5 bases to trimming and J lost 8 bases; unmatched junction nucleotides: 9. The CDR3 consists of 15 residues. CDR3 sequence: CASSLGQGALWGYTF. CDR3 DNA: TGTGCCAGCAGTCTGGGACAGGGGGCTTTGTGGGGCTACACCTTC.

The gene calls are TRBV7-9 and TRBJ2-1, with D perhaps TRBD2 (6 bases). CDR3 length: 15 amino acids. Germline CDR1 reads SEHNR; CDR2 reads FQNEAQ (reference sequence). V lost 2 bases and J lost 6, with 14 bases in between. In DNA form, the CDR3 reads TGTGCCAGCAGCTTACTAGAGGGCGGGACCAATGAGCAGTTCTTC. It codes for CASSLLEGGTNEQFF.

The V and J genes are TRBV6-4 and TRBJ2-7, with D maybe TRBD1 (5 bases). The CDR3 is 13 amino acids. CDR1 is MRHNA and CDR2 is SNTAGT in the germline V gene. Trimming removed 2 bases from V and 2 bases from J, with 7 bases in between. The CDR3 DNA sequence: TGTGCCAGCAGTGACGCGACAGCCTACGAGCAGTACTTC. It codes for CASSDATAYEQYF.

J is TRBJ1-5 and V is TRBV7-9, with D possibly matching TRBD1 (6 bases). V was clipped by 5 bases and J by 2 bases, with 16 bases between them. This CDR3 region has 16 residues. Germline CDR1 reads SEHNR; CDR2 reads FQNEAQ (reference sequence). The CDR3: CASSQGQPRGNQPQHF. The CDR3 coding sequence is TGTGCCAGCAGCCAAGGACAGCCCCGTGGCAATCAGCCCCAGCATTTT.

The J gene is TRBJ2-7, the V gene TRBV18; 8 nucleotides match TRBD1. Germline V gives CDR1 KGHSH, CDR2 LQKENI. CDR3 length: 13 amino acids. Trimming took 5 bases from V and 2 from J; bases not matched to a gene: 2. The CDR3 DNA sequence: TGTGCCAGCTCATTACAGGGGGCCTACGAGCAGTACTTC. Translation: CASSLQGAYEQYF.

Details on this clone: The identical CDR3 is also encoded by other nucleotide sequences in the sample. This chain links TRBV4-3 with TRBJ2-7; 7 nucleotides line up with TRBD2. CDR1 LGHNA and CDR2 YSLEER come from the germline V gene. The CDR3 has 14 amino acids. V shed 0 bases and J 4 bases; nucleotides not matched to a gene: 3. The CDR3 bases are TGCGCCAGCAGCCAAGATTTGGGGGGGTACGAGCAGTACTTC. Protein sequence: CASSQDLGGYEQYF.

The chain carries TRBV10-3 and TRBJ2-1; D is unresolved. The CDR3 is 11 residues long. Trimming removed 8 bases from V and 7 bases from J, with 9 bases in between. The germline V gene has CDR1 ENHRY and CDR2 SYGVKD. The CDR3 sequence is CAIAAVNEQFF. The CDR3 region has the DNA TGTGCCATCGCGGCCGTTAATGAGCAGTTCTTC.

The chain is built from TRBV5-1 and TRBJ2-3; D gene uncertain. From germline, CDR1 is SGHRS and CDR2 YFSETQ. V dropped 3 bases and J dropped 1 base, with 6 bases sitting between them. The CDR3 is 13 residues long. CDR3 sequence (DNA): TGCGCCAGCAGCTACGAGCGCACAGATACGCAGTATTTT. Its protein product is CASSYERTDTQYF.

The genes are TRBV5-8 and TRBJ2-1, with TRBD1 matching 8 bases. V lost 4 bases to trimming and J lost 6 bases; unmatched junction nucleotides: 21. Germline values: CDR1 SGHTS, CDR2 YDEGEE. This CDR3 spans 19 amino acids. Here the CDR3 DNA reads TGTGCCAGCAGCATTGGATACGCAACAGGACAGGGTTCGGTCAATGAGCAGTTCTTC. Translation: CASSIGYATGQGSVNEQFF. Filled out from reference TRBV5-8 and TRBJ2-1, the complete variable domain reads EAGVTQSPTHLIKTRGQQATLRCSPISGHTSVYWYQQALGLGLQFLLWYDEGEERNRGNFPPRFSGRQFPNYSSELNVNALELEDSALYLCASSIGYATGQGSVNEQFFGPGTRLTVL.

As concerns this clone: A read error may produce the germline difference seen at one junction end. The rearrangement uses TRBV4-1 and TRBJ2-5, with a possible D match to TRBD1 (5 bases). Per germline, CDR1 MGHRA and CDR2 YSYEKL. This CDR3 comprises 11 residues. The CDR3 sequence: CASSFPGRVHF. CDR3 DNA sequence: TGCGCCAGCAGCTTCCCGGGCAGGGTACACTTC.

This clone was observed a single time. CDR3 loop: CASRITGATNQPQHF. As DNA, the CDR3 is TGTGCCAGCAGAATCACAGGAGCCACAAATCAGCCCCAGCATTTT. The chain recombines TRBV6-5 with TRBJ1-5; possibly TRBD1 for D (5 bases). The CDR3 contains 15 residues. Germline values: CDR1 MNHEY, CDR2 SVGAGI. Trimming stripped 6 bases from V and 4 bases from J, with 16 bases between.

The V call is TRBV10-2, the J call TRBJ1-1; D perhaps matches TRBD1 (6 bases). Trimming removed 6 bases from V and 11 bases from J, with 25 bases in between. Per germline, CDR1 WSHSY and CDR2 SAAADI. The CDR3 length is 15 residues. The CDR3 coding sequence is TGCGCCAGCAGGGATGTGATCCCCCCTATACAGGGCGCTTTCTTT. Protein sequence: CASRDVIPPIQGAFF.

V is TRBV7-3 and J is TRBJ1-1; no definite D call. V lost 2 bases and J 7 bases, leaving 8 bases between the germline ends. Per the germline V gene, CDR1 is SGHTA and CDR2 is FQGTGA. The CDR3 sequence is 12 residues long. CDR3 region: CASSLPGNEAFF. The CDR3 coding sequence is TGTGCCAGCAGCTTACCGGGTAATGAAGCTTTCTTT. Filled out from reference TRBV7-3 and TRBJ1-1, the complete variable domain reads GAGVSQTPSNKVTEKGKYVELRCDPISGHTALYWYRQSLGQGPEFLIYFQGTGAADDSGLPNDRFFAVRPEGSVSTLKIQRTERGDSAVYLCASSLPGNEAFFGQGTRLTVV.

V gene TRBV2 combines with J gene TRBJ1-2; TRBD1 agrees at 8 bases. CDR3 length: 15 amino acids. The trim removed 2 bases at V and 4 bases at J, leaving 6 bases unmatched. Looked up from germline, CDR1 is SNHLY and CDR2 is FYNNEI. Here the CDR3 DNA reads TGTGCCAGCAGTGAAAGGGGCAGGGGGCCCTATGGCTACACCTTC. This translates into CASSERGRGPYGYTF.

The chain joins TRBV6-5 to TRBJ1-3; 11 bases agree with TRBD1. V gave up 5 bases and J gave up 4 bases; unmatched junction bases: 4. From germline, CDR1 is MNHEY and CDR2 SVGAGI. This CDR3 is 15 amino acids long. CDR3 sequence (DNA): TGTGCCAGCAGTAGGACAGGGGGCCTGGGAAACACCATATATTTT. This sequence encodes CASSRTGGLGNTIYF.

This chain connects TRBV7-2 to TRBJ1-5, with 10 bases that match TRBD1. CDR3 length: 16 residues. V lost 3 bases to trimming and J lost 1 base; unmatched junction nucleotides: 3. The germline V gene encodes CDR1 SGHTA and CDR2 FQGNSA. CDR3 amino acids: CASSFLDRGSNQPQHF. The CDR3 nucleotides read TGTGCCAGCAGCTTCTTGGACAGGGGGAGCAATCAGCCCCAGCATTTT. Variable domain in full (rest from reference TRBV7-2 and TRBJ1-5): GAGVSQSPSNKVTEKGKDVELRCDPISGHTALYWYRQSLGQGLEFLIYFQGNSAPDKSGLPSDRFSAERTGGSVSTLTIQRTQQEDSAVYLCASSFLDRGSNQPQHFGDGTRLSIL.

The chain joins TRBV4-1 to TRBJ2-5; a weak D match, TRBD2 (5 bases). The end of the DNA fits TRBJ2-7 better, so the J call may be wrong. In germline, CDR1 is MGHRA, CDR2 YSYEKL. CDR3 length equals 14 residues. This chain's CDR3 is CASSQAGNSYEQYF. The CDR3 DNA is TGCGCCAGCAGCCAAGCCGGGAACTCCTACGAGCAGTACTTC.

The chain couples TRBV10-3 to TRBJ1-1, with D perhaps TRBD1 (6 bases). CDR3 length: 14 amino acids. Trimming removed 5 bases at V and 2 bases at J, with 12 bases between. CDR1 and CDR2 (germline): ENHRY, SYGVKD. This chain's CDR3 is CAISPRTVNTEAFF. CDR3 in DNA: TGTGCCATCAGTCCAAGGACAGTAAACACTGAAGCTTTCTTT.

This sequence joins TRBV28 and TRBJ2-7; D call uncertain. Germline-derived CDR1 and CDR2 are MDHEN and SYDVKM. V lost 3 bases and J 5 bases, leaving 8 bases between the germline ends. The CDR3 has 12 amino acids. Here the CDR3 DNA reads TGTGCCAGCAGTTTGATGGTAGACGAGCAGTACTTC. Encoded protein: CASSLMVDEQYF.

This clone has just one count. The chain carries TRBV27 and TRBJ2-5; 12 bases fit TRBD1. Germline loops: CDR1 MNHEY, CDR2 SMNVEV (reference sequence). V shed 5 bases and J 11 bases; nucleotides not matched to a gene: 15. The CDR3 is 16 residues long. The CDR3 sequence is CASSPQLGTGGTEQYF. CDR3 nucleotides: TGTGCCAGCAGTCCCCAACTTGGGACAGGGGGCACAGAGCAGTACTTC.

This chain joins TRBV21-1 and TRBJ2-7; TRBD2, the table's D call, lacks a check against the DNA. TRBV21-1 is an annotated pseudogene. The CDR3 runs to 16 residues. CDR3 protein: CASSKRARGSSYEQYF. In DNA, the CDR3 is TGTGCCAGCAGCAAAAGGGCTCGGGGGAGCTCCTACGAGCAGTACTTC.

The V gene is TRBV6-5, the J gene TRBJ2-7; 7 bases line up with TRBD2. CDR1 and CDR2 (germline): MNHEY, SVGAGI. The CDR3 has 14 amino acids. The V segment lost 6 bases and the J segment 3 bases; nucleotides outside the gene matches: 8. CDR3 sequence reads: CASRKGRDIYEQYF. The CDR3 DNA follows: TGTGCCAGCAGAAAAGGGAGGGATATCTACGAGCAGTACTTC.

The V call is TRBV7-6, the J call TRBJ2-5; D unresolved. CDR1 is SGHVS and CDR2 is FNYEAQ in the germline V gene. The CDR3 runs 12 residues. V was cut by 0 bases and J by 5 bases, with 4 bases left in between. CDR3 bases: TGTGCCAGCAGCTTAGCCCTCGAGACCCAGTACTTC. Its protein product is CASSLALETQYF.